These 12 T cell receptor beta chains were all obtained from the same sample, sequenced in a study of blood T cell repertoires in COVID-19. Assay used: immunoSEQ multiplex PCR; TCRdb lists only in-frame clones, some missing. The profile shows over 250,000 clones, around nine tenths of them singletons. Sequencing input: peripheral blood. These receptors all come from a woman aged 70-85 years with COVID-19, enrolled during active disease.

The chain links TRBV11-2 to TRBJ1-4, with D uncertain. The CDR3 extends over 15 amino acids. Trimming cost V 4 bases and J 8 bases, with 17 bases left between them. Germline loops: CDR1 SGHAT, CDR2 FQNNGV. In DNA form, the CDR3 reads TGTGCCAGCAGCTCGTGGCCCGGGAGCCCCGAAAAACTGTTTTTT. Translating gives CASSSWPGSPEKLFF.

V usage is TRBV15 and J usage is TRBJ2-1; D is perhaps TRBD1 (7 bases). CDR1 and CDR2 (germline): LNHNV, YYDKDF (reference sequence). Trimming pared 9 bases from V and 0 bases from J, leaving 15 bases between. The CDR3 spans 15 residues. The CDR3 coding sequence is TGTGCCACAACCAGGGGGACTGGCTCCTACAATGAGCAGTTCTTC. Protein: CATTRGTGSYNEQFF.

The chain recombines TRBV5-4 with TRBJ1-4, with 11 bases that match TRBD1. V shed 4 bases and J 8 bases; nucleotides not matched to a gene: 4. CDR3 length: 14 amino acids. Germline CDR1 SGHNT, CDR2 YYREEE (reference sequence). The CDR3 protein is CASSEGTGGEKLFF. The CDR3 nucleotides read TGTGCCAGCAGCGAGGGGACAGGGGGGGAAAAACTGTTTTTT.

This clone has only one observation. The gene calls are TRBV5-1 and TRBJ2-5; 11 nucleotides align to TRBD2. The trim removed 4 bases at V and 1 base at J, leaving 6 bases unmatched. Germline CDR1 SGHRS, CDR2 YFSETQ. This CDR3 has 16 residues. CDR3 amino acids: CASSIGTSGPQETQYF. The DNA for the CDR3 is TGCGCCAGCAGCATAGGGACTAGCGGACCCCAAGAGACCCAGTACTTC.

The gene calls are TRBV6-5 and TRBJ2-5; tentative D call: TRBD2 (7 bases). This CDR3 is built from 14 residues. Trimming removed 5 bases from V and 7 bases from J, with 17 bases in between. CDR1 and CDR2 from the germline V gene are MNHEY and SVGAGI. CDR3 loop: CASSLTGRVGTQYF. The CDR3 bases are TGTGCCAGCAGTCTTACAGGGAGGGTAGGGACCCAGTACTTC.

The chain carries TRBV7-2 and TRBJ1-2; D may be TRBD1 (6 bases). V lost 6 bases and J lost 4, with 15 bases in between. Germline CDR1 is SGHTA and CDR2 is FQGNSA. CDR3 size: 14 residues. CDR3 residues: CASRSAGDIYGYTF. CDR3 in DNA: TGTGCCAGCAGGTCGGCGGGGGACATCTATGGCTACACCTTC.

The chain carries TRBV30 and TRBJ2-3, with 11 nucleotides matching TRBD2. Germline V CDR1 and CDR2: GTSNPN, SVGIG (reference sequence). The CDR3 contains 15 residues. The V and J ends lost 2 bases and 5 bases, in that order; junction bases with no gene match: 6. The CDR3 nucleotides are TGTGCCTGGAGTTCCACTAGCGGGAGCTTAGATACGCAGTATTTT. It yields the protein CAWSSTSGSLDTQYF.

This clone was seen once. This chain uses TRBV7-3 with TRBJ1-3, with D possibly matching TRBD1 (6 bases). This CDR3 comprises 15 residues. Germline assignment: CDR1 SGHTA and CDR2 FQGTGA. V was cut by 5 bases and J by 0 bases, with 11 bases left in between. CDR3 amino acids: CASSDDRISGNTIYF. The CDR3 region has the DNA TGTGCCAGCAGCGATGACAGGATCTCTGGAAACACCATATATTTT.

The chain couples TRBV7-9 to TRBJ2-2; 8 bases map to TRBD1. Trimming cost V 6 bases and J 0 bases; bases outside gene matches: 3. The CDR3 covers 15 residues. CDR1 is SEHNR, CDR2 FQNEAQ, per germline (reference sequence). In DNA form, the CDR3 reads TGTGCCAGCAGACCGGGACAGGCGAACACCGGGGAGCTGTTTTTT. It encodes CASRPGQANTGELFF.

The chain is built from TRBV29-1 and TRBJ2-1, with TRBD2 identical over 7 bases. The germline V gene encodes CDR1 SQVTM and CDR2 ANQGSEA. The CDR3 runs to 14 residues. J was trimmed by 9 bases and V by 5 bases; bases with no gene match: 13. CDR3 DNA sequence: TGCAGCGTTAAGAGCGGGGCCCCCTGGGGTGAGCAGTTCTTC. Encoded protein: CSVKSGAPWGEQFF.

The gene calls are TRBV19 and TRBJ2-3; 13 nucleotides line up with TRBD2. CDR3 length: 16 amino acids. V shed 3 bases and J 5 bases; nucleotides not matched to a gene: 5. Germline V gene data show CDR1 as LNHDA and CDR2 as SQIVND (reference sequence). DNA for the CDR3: TGTGCCAGTAGTATCAGGACTAGCGGGAGTATAGATACGCAGTATTTT. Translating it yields CASSIRTSGSIDTQYF.

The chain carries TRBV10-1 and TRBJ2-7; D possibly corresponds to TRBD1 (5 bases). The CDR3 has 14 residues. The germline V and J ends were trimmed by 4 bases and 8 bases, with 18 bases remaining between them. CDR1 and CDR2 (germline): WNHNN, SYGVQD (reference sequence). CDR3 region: CASSGTGRASKQYF. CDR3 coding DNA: TGCGCCAGCAGTGGAACTGGCAGGGCGAGCAAGCAGTACTTC.